Listed below are T cell receptor beta chains from one sample, sequenced in a study of shared clonotypes between healthy human individuals. TCRdb keeps only in-frame clones here, not all; method: immunoSEQ multiplex PCR. The sample carries 2 million to 2.5 million clones, just under 95% recorded once. Sequencing was carried out using naive CD4+ T cells from PBMCs. These TCRs come from a man younger than 35 in good health. Some clones in this sample may be carry-over from other donors' samples. Both conserved end residues are part of each CDR3. D genes are given only for firm matches. Part of the rows lack a size; the others show once, few, many or a class for expanded clones.

d_gene: -
v_gene: TRBV7-9
abundance: -
j_gene: TRBJ1-1
len: 15
CDR3aa: CASSLEGGLNTEAFF
CDR3nt: TGTGCCAGCAGCCTTGAGGGTGGGTTGAACACTGAAGCTTTCTTT

d_gene: -
v_gene: TRBV7-2
abundance: -
j_gene: TRBJ2-7
len: 13
CDR3aa: CASSLGSHTEQYF
CDR3nt: TGTGCCAGCAGCTTAGGTAGCCACACCGAGCAGTACTTC

d_gene: -
v_gene: TRBV7-2
abundance: -
j_gene: TRBJ1-2
len: 14
CDR3aa: CASSLSVRNYGYTF
CDR3nt: TGTGCCAGCAGCTTAAGTGTCAGAAACTATGGCTACACCTTC

d_gene: -
v_gene: TRBV10-3
abundance: few
j_gene: TRBJ1-1
len: 14
CDR3aa: CATTSQGTDTEAFF
CDR3nt: TGTGCCACGACATCGCAAGGTACTGACACTGAAGCTTTCTTT

d_gene: -
v_gene: TRBV4-1
abundance: -
j_gene: TRBJ1-5
len: 13
CDR3aa: CASSLTGPEPQHF
CDR3nt: TGCGCCAGCAGCCTGACTGGGCCGGAGCCCCAGCATTTT

d_gene: TRBD1
v_gene: TRBV7-6
abundance: -
j_gene: TRBJ2-7
len: 15
CDR3aa: CASSSYRGSSYEQYF
CDR3nt: TGTGCCAGCAGCTCCTACAGGGGCAGCTCCTACGAGCAGTACTTC

d_gene: -
v_gene: TRBV28
abundance: -
j_gene: TRBJ2-7
len: 14
CDR3aa: CASSLSGRVDEQYF
CDR3nt: TGTGCCAGCAGTTTGAGTGGGAGAGTCGACGAGCAGTACTTC

d_gene: -
v_gene: TRBV6-5
abundance: -
j_gene: TRBJ1-2
len: 14
CDR3aa: CASSALQGNYGYTF
CDR3nt: TGTGCCAGCAGTGCCCTGCAGGGCAACTATGGCTACACCTTC

d_gene: TRBD2
v_gene: TRBV27
abundance: -
j_gene: TRBJ2-7
len: 15
CDR3aa: CASSFRTSGTYEQYF
CDR3nt: TGTGCCAGCAGTTTTCGCACTAGCGGAACATACGAGCAGTACTTC

d_gene: -
v_gene: TRBV13
abundance: -
j_gene: TRBJ1-4
len: 17
CDR3aa: CASSLSDRTATNEKLFF
CDR3nt: TGTGCCAGCAGCTTAAGCGACAGAACTGCAACTAATGAAAAACTGTTTTTT

d_gene: TRBD2
v_gene: TRBV30
abundance: -
j_gene: TRBJ2-3
len: 11
CDR3aa: CAWRAGVEAYF
CDR3nt: TGTGCCTGGAGAGCGGGAGTAGAGGCGTATTTT

d_gene: -
v_gene: TRBV9
abundance: -
j_gene: TRBJ1-1
len: 15
CDR3aa: CASSVEPGGSTEAFF
CDR3nt: TGTGCCAGCAGCGTAGAACCCGGCGGGTCCACTGAAGCTTTCTTT

d_gene: TRBD2
v_gene: TRBV4-3
abundance: -
j_gene: TRBJ2-3
len: 16
CDR3aa: CASSQGVLAGRDTQYF
CDR3nt: TGCGCCAGCAGCCAAGGGGTACTAGCGGGAAGGGATACGCAGTATTTT

d_gene: -
v_gene: TRBV28
abundance: -
j_gene: TRBJ1-2
len: 12
CDR3aa: CASRGEIYGYTF
CDR3nt: TGTGCCAGCAGGGGTGAGATCTATGGCTACACCTTC

d_gene: -
v_gene: TRBV18
abundance: -
j_gene: TRBJ2-7
len: 13
CDR3aa: CASSPMAGTEQYF
CDR3nt: TGTGCCAGCTCACCAATGGCAGGGACTGAGCAGTACTTC

d_gene: TRBD1
v_gene: TRBV18
abundance: few
j_gene: TRBJ1-2
len: 13
CDR3aa: CASSPDRVYGYTF
CDR3nt: TGTGCCAGCTCACCGGACAGGGTCTATGGCTACACCTTC

d_gene: -
v_gene: TRBV5-1
abundance: -
j_gene: TRBJ2-1
len: 15
CDR3aa: CASSLLAGSYNEQFF
CDR3nt: TGCGCCAGCAGCTTACTGGCGGGGTCCTACAATGAGCAGTTCTTC

d_gene: TRBD1
v_gene: TRBV6-1
abundance: -
j_gene: TRBJ1-2
len: 14
CDR3aa: CASRTGQGDYGYTF
CDR3nt: TGTGCCAGCAGGACAGGACAGGGGGACTATGGCTACACCTTC

d_gene: -
v_gene: TRBV28
abundance: -
j_gene: TRBJ1-3
len: 12
CDR3aa: CASESAGNTIYF
CDR3nt: TGTGCCAGCGAGAGCGCAGGAAACACCATATATTTT

d_gene: -
v_gene: TRBV7-2
abundance: -
j_gene: TRBJ2-3
len: 12
CDR3aa: CASSFFTDTQYF
CDR3nt: TGTGCCAGCAGCTTTTTCACAGATACGCAGTATTTT

d_gene: TRBD1
v_gene: TRBV7-2
abundance: -
j_gene: TRBJ1-4
len: 13
CDR3aa: CASSYGQGIKLFF
CDR3nt: TGTGCCAGCAGCTACGGACAGGGTATTAAACTGTTTTTT

d_gene: TRBD2
v_gene: TRBV19
abundance: -
j_gene: TRBJ2-3
len: 16
CDR3aa: CASSSPGLGNPDTQYF
CDR3nt: TGTGCCAGTAGTTCGCCGGGACTAGGTAACCCAGATACGCAGTATTTT

d_gene: -
v_gene: TRBV28
abundance: -
j_gene: TRBJ2-7
len: 11
CDR3aa: CASSGSYEQYF
CDR3nt: TGTGCCTCGAGCGGGTCCTACGAGCAGTACTTC

d_gene: -
v_gene: TRBV18
abundance: -
j_gene: TRBJ2-2
len: 16
CDR3aa: CASSPTALTNTGELFF
CDR3nt: TGTGCCAGCTCACCCACAGCCCTAACGAACACCGGGGAGCTGTTTTTT

d_gene: TRBD1
v_gene: TRBV19
abundance: -
j_gene: TRBJ1-5
len: 16
CDR3aa: CASSHPRTGGYQPQHF
CDR3nt: TGTGCCAGTAGTCACCCGAGGACAGGGGGCTATCAGCCCCAGCATTTT

d_gene: -
v_gene: TRBV7-9
abundance: once
j_gene: TRBJ2-5
len: 11
CDR3aa: CASSGRETQYF
CDR3nt: TGTGCCAGTAGCGGACGAGAGACCCAGTACTTC

d_gene: -
v_gene: TRBV5-8
abundance: -
j_gene: TRBJ1-5
len: 16
CDR3aa: CASSPSPAGSGQPQHF
CDR3nt: TGTGCCAGCAGCCCGTCCCCGGCAGGGTCTGGGCAGCCCCAGCATTTT

d_gene: -
v_gene: TRBV29-1
abundance: -
j_gene: TRBJ1-1
len: 13
CDR3aa: CSVEGGRGTEAFF
CDR3nt: TGCAGCGTTGAAGGGGGTCGGGGCACTGAAGCTTTCTTT

d_gene: -
v_gene: TRBV28
abundance: once
j_gene: TRBJ2-3
len: 18
CDR3aa: CASSLILRQRESTDTQYF
CDR3nt: TGTGCCAGCAGTTTGATTTTGCGTCAGAGGGAGAGTACAGATACGCAGTATTTT

d_gene: -
v_gene: TRBV7-2
abundance: few
j_gene: TRBJ2-2
len: 14
CDR3aa: CASSFRTGTGELFF
CDR3nt: TGTGCCAGCAGCTTCCGCACAGGTACCGGGGAGCTGTTTTTT

d_gene: -
v_gene: TRBV16
abundance: -
j_gene: TRBJ2-7
len: 13
CDR3aa: CASSHRQSYEQYF
CDR3nt: TGTGCCAGCAGCCACAGACAGTCCTACGAGCAGTACTTC

d_gene: TRBD2
v_gene: TRBV25-1
abundance: -
j_gene: TRBJ2-1
len: 14
CDR3aa: CASKLAGSYNEQFF
CDR3nt: TGTGCCAGCAAACTAGCGGGCTCCTACAATGAGCAGTTCTTC

d_gene: -
v_gene: TRBV18
abundance: -
j_gene: TRBJ2-4
len: 14
CDR3aa: CASSPGYPGNIQYF
CDR3nt: TGTGCCAGCTCACCGGGCTATCCGGGAAACATTCAGTACTTC

d_gene: -
v_gene: TRBV5-1
abundance: few
j_gene: TRBJ2-5
len: 11
CDR3aa: CASSLRETQYF
CDR3nt: TGCGCCAGCAGCTTGCGGGAGACCCAGTACTTC

d_gene: TRBD2
v_gene: TRBV4-3
abundance: -
j_gene: TRBJ2-3
len: 15
CDR3aa: CASSNLLAGEDTQYF
CDR3nt: TGCGCCAGCAGCAACCTACTAGCGGGAGAAGATACGCAGTATTTT

d_gene: TRBD2
v_gene: TRBV5-1
abundance: -
j_gene: TRBJ2-7
len: 16
CDR3aa: CASSLGTSTSSYEQYF
CDR3nt: TGCGCCAGCAGCTTGGGGACTAGCACTTCCTCCTACGAGCAGTACTTC

d_gene: TRBD2
v_gene: TRBV2
abundance: -
j_gene: TRBJ2-1
len: 15
CDR3aa: CASTPLAGLGSEQFF
CDR3nt: TGTGCCAGCACACCACTAGCGGGATTGGGTAGTGAGCAGTTCTTC

d_gene: -
v_gene: TRBV18
abundance: -
j_gene: TRBJ1-3
len: 15
CDR3aa: CASSPPTGAGNTIYF
CDR3nt: TGTGCCAGCTCACCACCGACAGGTGCTGGAAACACCATATATTTT

d_gene: TRBD1
v_gene: TRBV7-2
abundance: -
j_gene: TRBJ2-3
len: 17
CDR3aa: CASSPRPGQPTTDTQYF
CDR3nt: TGTGCCAGCAGCCCCAGACCGGGACAGCCAACCACAGATACGCAGTATTTT

d_gene: TRBD1
v_gene: TRBV4-1
abundance: -
j_gene: TRBJ2-7
len: 15
CDR3aa: CASSQVQGPLYEQYF
CDR3nt: TGCGCCAGCAGCCAAGTACAGGGGCCTCTCTACGAGCAGTACTTC

d_gene: TRBD1
v_gene: TRBV30
abundance: once
j_gene: TRBJ2-7
len: 15
CDR3aa: CAWRRSRQGSHEQYF
CDR3nt: TGTGCCTGGAGGCGATCGAGACAGGGGTCCCACGAGCAGTACTTC

d_gene: -
v_gene: TRBV25-1
abundance: -
j_gene: TRBJ1-2
len: 12
CDR3aa: CASSESAGGYTF
CDR3nt: TGTGCCAGCAGTGAATCGGCAGGCGGCTACACCTTC

d_gene: -
v_gene: TRBV5-1
abundance: -
j_gene: TRBJ2-5
len: 14
CDR3aa: CASSPSAGMETQYF
CDR3nt: TGCGCCAGCAGCCCCTCTGCAGGGATGGAGACCCAGTACTTC

d_gene: -
v_gene: TRBV7-3
abundance: -
j_gene: TRBJ1-1
len: 13
CDR3aa: CASSSGDRTEAFF
CDR3nt: TGTGCCAGCAGCTCCGGGGATCGAACTGAAGCTTTCTTT

d_gene: TRBD1
v_gene: TRBV28
abundance: -
j_gene: TRBJ1-5
len: 13
CDR3aa: CASKRQGGQPQHF
CDR3nt: TGTGCCAGCAAAAGACAGGGAGGACAGCCCCAGCATTTT

d_gene: TRBD1
v_gene: TRBV19
abundance: once
j_gene: TRBJ1-2
len: 13
CDR3aa: CASSMGTGSGYTF
CDR3nt: TGTGCCAGTAGTATGGGGACAGGGTCTGGCTACACCTTC

d_gene: -
v_gene: TRBV7-9
abundance: -
j_gene: TRBJ1-2
len: 11
CDR3aa: CASSLGAGYTF
CDR3nt: TGTGCCAGCAGCTTGGGGGCTGGCTACACCTTC

d_gene: -
v_gene: TRBV7-2
abundance: -
j_gene: TRBJ2-7
len: 13
CDR3aa: CASSAQWSYEQYF
CDR3nt: TGTGCCAGCAGCGCACAATGGTCCTACGAGCAGTACTTC

d_gene: TRBD2
v_gene: TRBV5-1
abundance: -
j_gene: TRBJ2-3
len: 20
CDR3aa: CASSRGTSGVSTASTDTQYF
CDR3nt: TGCGCCAGCAGCAGGGGGACTAGCGGGGTATCAACCGCTAGCACAGATACGCAGTATTTT

d_gene: TRBD1
v_gene: TRBV2
abundance: -
j_gene: TRBJ1-2
len: 12
CDR3aa: CASRDREAGYTF
CDR3nt: TGTGCCAGCCGGGACAGGGAGGCTGGCTACACCTTC

d_gene: TRBD1
v_gene: TRBV5-1
abundance: -
j_gene: TRBJ2-7
len: 15
CDR3aa: CASSITGTVSYEQYF
CDR3nt: TGCGCCAGCAGCATTACCGGGACAGTCTCCTACGAGCAGTACTTC

d_gene: TRBD2
v_gene: TRBV5-6
abundance: -
j_gene: TRBJ2-7
len: 18
CDR3aa: CASSSGLAGFNSSYEQYF
CDR3nt: TGTGCCAGCAGCTCGGGACTAGCGGGGTTTAATAGCTCCTACGAGCAGTACTTC

d_gene: -
v_gene: TRBV7-3
abundance: -
j_gene: TRBJ2-1
len: 16
CDR3aa: CASSLGSWIPGNEQFF
CDR3nt: TGTGCCAGCAGCTTAGGGTCGTGGATCCCGGGGAATGAGCAGTTCTTC

d_gene: TRBD2
v_gene: TRBV7-9
abundance: -
j_gene: TRBJ2-2
len: 16
CDR3aa: CASSFLTSGRTGELFF
CDR3nt: TGTGCCAGCAGCTTCCTGACTAGCGGGAGAACCGGGGAGCTGTTTTTT

d_gene: -
v_gene: TRBV19
abundance: -
j_gene: TRBJ1-3
len: 15
CDR3aa: CASSTTGSDGNTIYF
CDR3nt: TGTGCCAGTAGTACAACAGGGTCGGATGGAAACACCATATATTTT

d_gene: TRBD1
v_gene: TRBV7-9
abundance: -
j_gene: TRBJ1-5
len: 17
CDR3aa: CASSLDLTGYSNQPQHF
CDR3nt: TGTGCCAGCAGCTTAGATTTGACAGGGTACAGCAATCAGCCCCAGCATTTT

d_gene: -
v_gene: TRBV10-1
abundance: -
j_gene: TRBJ2-1
len: 16
CDR3aa: CASSEQQVSSYNEQFF
CDR3nt: TGCGCCAGCAGTGAGCAACAGGTGAGCTCCTACAATGAGCAGTTCTTC

d_gene: -
v_gene: TRBV18
abundance: -
j_gene: TRBJ2-2
len: 14
CDR3aa: CASSPREAPGELFF
CDR3nt: TGTGCCAGCTCACCACGGGAGGCCCCCGGGGAGCTGTTTTTT